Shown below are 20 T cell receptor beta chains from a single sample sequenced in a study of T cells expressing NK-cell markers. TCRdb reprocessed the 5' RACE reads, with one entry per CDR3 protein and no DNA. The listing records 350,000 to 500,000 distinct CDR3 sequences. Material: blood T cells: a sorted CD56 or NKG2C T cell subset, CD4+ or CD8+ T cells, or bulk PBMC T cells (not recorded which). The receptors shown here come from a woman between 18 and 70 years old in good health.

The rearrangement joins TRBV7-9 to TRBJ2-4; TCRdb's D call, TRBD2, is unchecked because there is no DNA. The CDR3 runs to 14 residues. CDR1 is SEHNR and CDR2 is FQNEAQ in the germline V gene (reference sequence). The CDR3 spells CASSYVSGGNIQYF. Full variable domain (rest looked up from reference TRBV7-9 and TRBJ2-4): DTGVSQNPRHKITKRGQNVTFRCDPISEHNRLYWYRQTLGQGPEFLTYFQNEAQLEKSRLLSDRFSAERPKGSFSTLEIQRTEQGDSAMYLCASSYVSGGNIQYFGAGTRLSVL.

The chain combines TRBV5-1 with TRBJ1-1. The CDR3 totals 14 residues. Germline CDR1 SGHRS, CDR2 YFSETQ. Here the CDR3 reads CASGVGDMNTEAFF.

CDR3 in amino acids: CATSRGSGASYNEQFF. The chain recombines TRBV15 with TRBJ2-1; TCRdb gives TRBD2 as the D gene, but with no DNA this cannot be confirmed. Germline-derived CDR1 and CDR2 are LNHNV and YYDKDF (reference sequence). The CDR3 loop spans 16 amino acids.

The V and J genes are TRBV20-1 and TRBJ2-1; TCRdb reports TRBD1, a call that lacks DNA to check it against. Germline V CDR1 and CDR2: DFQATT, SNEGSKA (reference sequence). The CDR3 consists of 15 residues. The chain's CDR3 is CSAREAQRGHNEQFF.

The chain's CDR3 is CSGTGTPNTEAFF. The V call is TRBV29-1, the J call TRBJ1-1; TCRdb picks TRBD1, but there is no DNA to check that call. Germline V gene sequence: CDR1 SQVTM, CDR2 ANQGSEA. This CDR3 has 13 amino acids.

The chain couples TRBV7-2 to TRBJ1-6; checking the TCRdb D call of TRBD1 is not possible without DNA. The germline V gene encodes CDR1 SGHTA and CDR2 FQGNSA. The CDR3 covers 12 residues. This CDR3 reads CASTWGWAPLHF.

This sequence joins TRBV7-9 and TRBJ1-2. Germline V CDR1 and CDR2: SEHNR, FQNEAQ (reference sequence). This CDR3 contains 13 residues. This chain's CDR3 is CASRFLGGYGYTF.

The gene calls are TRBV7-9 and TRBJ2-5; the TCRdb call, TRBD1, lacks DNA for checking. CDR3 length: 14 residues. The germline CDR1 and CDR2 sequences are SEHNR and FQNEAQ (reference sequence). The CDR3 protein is CASMGTGGLETQYF.

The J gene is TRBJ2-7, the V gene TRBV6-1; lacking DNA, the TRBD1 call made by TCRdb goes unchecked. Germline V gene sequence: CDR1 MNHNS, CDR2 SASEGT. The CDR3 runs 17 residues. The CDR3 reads CASSLPGTPDFLWEQYF.

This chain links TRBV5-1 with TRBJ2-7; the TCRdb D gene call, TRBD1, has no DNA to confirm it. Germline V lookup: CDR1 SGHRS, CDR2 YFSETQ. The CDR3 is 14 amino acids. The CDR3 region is CASSLVGTDYEQYF.

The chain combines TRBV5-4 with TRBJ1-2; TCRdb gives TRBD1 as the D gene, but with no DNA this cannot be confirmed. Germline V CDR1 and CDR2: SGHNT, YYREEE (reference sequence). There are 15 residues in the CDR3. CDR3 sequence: CASSLRLTGVNGYTF.

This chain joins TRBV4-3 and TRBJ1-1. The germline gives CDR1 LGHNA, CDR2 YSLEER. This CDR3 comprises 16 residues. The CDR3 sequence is CASSHSGGVPYTEAFF.

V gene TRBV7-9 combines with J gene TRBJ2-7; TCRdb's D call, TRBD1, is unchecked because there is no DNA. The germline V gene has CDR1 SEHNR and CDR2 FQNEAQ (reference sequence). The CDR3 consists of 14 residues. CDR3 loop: CASSLAAGGDEQYF.

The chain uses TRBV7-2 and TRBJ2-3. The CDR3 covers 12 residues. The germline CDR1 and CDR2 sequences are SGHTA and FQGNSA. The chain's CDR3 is CASSLYSDTQYF.

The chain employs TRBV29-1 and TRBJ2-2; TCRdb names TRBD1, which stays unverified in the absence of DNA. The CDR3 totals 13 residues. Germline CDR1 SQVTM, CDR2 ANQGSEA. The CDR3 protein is CSGGDRLPGELFF.

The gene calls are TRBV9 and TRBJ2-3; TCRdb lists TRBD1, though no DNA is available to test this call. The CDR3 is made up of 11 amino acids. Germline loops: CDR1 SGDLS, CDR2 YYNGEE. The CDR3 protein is CASSSGWTQYF.

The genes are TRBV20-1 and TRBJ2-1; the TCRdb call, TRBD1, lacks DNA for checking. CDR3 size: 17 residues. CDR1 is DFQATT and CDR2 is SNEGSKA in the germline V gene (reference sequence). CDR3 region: CSATKPQGGQTNNEQFF.

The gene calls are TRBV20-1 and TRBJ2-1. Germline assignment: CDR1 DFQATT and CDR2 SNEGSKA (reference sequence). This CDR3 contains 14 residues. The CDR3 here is CSARNPPRVNEQFF.

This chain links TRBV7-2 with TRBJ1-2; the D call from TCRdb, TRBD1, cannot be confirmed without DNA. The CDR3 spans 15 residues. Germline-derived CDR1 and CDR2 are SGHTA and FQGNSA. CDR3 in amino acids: CASSLTGTTNYGYTF.

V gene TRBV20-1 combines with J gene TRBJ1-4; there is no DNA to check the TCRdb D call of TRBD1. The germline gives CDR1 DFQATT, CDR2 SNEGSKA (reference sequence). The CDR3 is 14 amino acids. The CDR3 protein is CSAPRAGREEKLFF.